The text below deals with one T cell receptor (beta chain). The data belong to a study of T cell responses to AZD1222 COVID-19 vaccine. There are 15 residues in the CDR3. Trimming took 5 bases from V and 2 from J; bases not matched to a gene: 10. Germline assignment: CDR1 SGHNT and CDR2 YYREEE (reference sequence). Some clones are missing from TCRdb's copy, which holds only in-frame ones; the method was immunoSEQ multiplex PCR. This sample carries around 71,000 clones, 80% of them seen once, and the ten largest clones take around an eighth. This TCR was sampled from an adult who received the AZD1222 COVID-19 vaccine. This sample comprised peripheral blood, obtained 28 days after the second AZD1222 dose. V gene TRBV5-4 combines with J gene TRBJ2-7; 7 bases match TRBD2. CDR3 region: CASRMGSGLTYEQYF. The CDR3 region has the DNA TGTGCCAGCAGGATGGGATCGGGACTAACCTACGAGCAGTACTTC.